This T cell receptor beta chain stems from a study of blood T cell repertoires in COVID-19. Germline lookup yields CDR1 MNHEY and CDR2 SMNVEV (reference sequence). V lost 2 bases and J lost 3; bases outside the gene matches: 4. CDR3 length: 14 amino acids. Participants reported their clinical history, and cohort assignment relied on those reports. The assay was immunoSEQ multiplex PCR, and TCRdb's table has in-frame clones only and misses some. This sample has about 220,000 clones, with roughly 90% found just once. The chain joins TRBV27 to TRBJ2-7; 7 bases line up with TRBD2. The sample was PBMCs or T cells enriched from blood (not recorded which). The sequence was obtained from a woman aged 40 to 50 with acute COVID-19. CDR3 sequence: CASSLRTRSYEQYF. The CDR3 nucleotides are TGTGCCAGCAGTTTAAGGACTAGAAGCTACGAGCAGTACTTC.